This is a list of T cell receptor beta chains from one sample in a study of memory CD8 T cells in hepatitis C reinfection. TCRdb's copy holds only in-frame clones and misses some; the assay was immunoSEQ multiplex PCR. The table lists 50,000 or so clones, under 90% of them singletons. Sequenced input: naive CD8+ T cells sorted from blood. The receptors come from a man aged 18 to 30 with hepatitis C virus infection. Each CDR3 is given with its conserved first and last residue. Each record gives: CDR3 protein, CDR3 DNA, V gene, D gene, clone size, J gene. The D gene is left open where the match is weak. Size is omitted from some rows. Given values are once, few, many or a class for expanded clones.

CDR3: CASRTDSTGTEAFF; DNA: TGTGCCAGCAGGACTGACAGTACGGGTACTGAAGCTTTCTTT; V: TRBV11-2; D: .; size: .; J: TRBJ1-1
CDR3: CASSGTGVGEQFF; DNA: TGTGCCAGTAGCGGGACAGGGGTCGGGGAGCAGTTCTTC; V: TRBV19; D: TRBD1; size: .; J: TRBJ2-1
CDR3: CASSLTWGAYNEQFF; DNA: TGTGCCAGCAGCTTGACCTGGGGGGCCTACAATGAGCAGTTCTTC; V: TRBV5-8; D: .; size: .; J: TRBJ2-1
CDR3: CASSPWPSGGANEQFF; DNA: TGTGCCAGCAGCCCCTGGCCTAGCGGGGGGGCAAATGAGCAGTTCTTC; V: TRBV7-9; D: TRBD2; size: .; J: TRBJ2-1
CDR3: CASSLGTGGSQETQYF; DNA: TGTGCCAGCAGCTTAGGGACAGGGGGAAGCCAAGAGACCCAGTACTTC; V: TRBV11-2; D: TRBD1; size: .; J: TRBJ2-5
CDR3: CASSLSLAGTGELFF; DNA: TGTGCCAGCAGCTTAAGTCTAGCGGGGACCGGGGAGCTGTTTTTT; V: TRBV7-9; D: TRBD2; size: once; J: TRBJ2-2
CDR3: CASSLSPRVSYEQYF; DNA: TGTGCCAGCAGCTTGTCGCCCAGGGTGTCCTACGAGCAGTACTTC; V: TRBV7-9; D: .; size: .; J: TRBJ2-7
CDR3: CASSLSGELFF; DNA: TGTGCCAGCAGCCTAAGCGGGGAGCTGTTTTTT; V: TRBV27; D: .; size: .; J: TRBJ2-2
CDR3: CASSQDPMPGNTIYF; DNA: TGCGCCAGCAGCCAAGATCCTATGCCCGGAAACACCATATATTTT; V: TRBV4-1; D: .; size: .; J: TRBJ1-3
CDR3: CASSLLGPQETQYF; DNA: TGTGCCAGTAGCTTATTGGGCCCTCAGGAGACCCAGTACTTC; V: TRBV19; D: .; size: .; J: TRBJ2-5
CDR3: CASRRGTSGGAGQETQYF; DNA: TGTGCCAGCAGGAGAGGGACTAGCGGGGGGGCGGGGCAAGAGACCCAGTACTTC; V: TRBV11-2; D: TRBD2; size: .; J: TRBJ2-5
CDR3: CASSLIGVNEQFF; DNA: TGTGCCAGCAGCTTAATAGGGGTCAATGAGCAGTTCTTC; V: TRBV7-9; D: .; size: once; J: TRBJ2-1
CDR3: CASSTGQGAYEQYF; DNA: TGTGCCAGCAGCACTGGACAGGGGGCCTACGAGCAGTACTTC; V: TRBV6-5; D: TRBD1; size: .; J: TRBJ2-7
CDR3: CASSAGTGRLLNEKLFF; DNA: TGTGCCAGCAGTGCCGGGACAGGTCGACTGCTAAATGAAAAACTGTTTTTT; V: TRBV6-1; D: TRBD1; size: .; J: TRBJ1-4
CDR3: CASSLESGDNEKLFF; DNA: TGTGCCAGCAGCTTAGAATCCGGGGATAATGAAAAACTGTTTTTT; V: TRBV13; D: .; size: .; J: TRBJ1-4
CDR3: CASWTGVPYEKLFF; DNA: TGCGCCAGCTGGACAGGGGTTCCGTATGAAAAACTGTTTTTT; V: TRBV4-1; D: TRBD1; size: .; J: TRBJ1-4
CDR3: CASSRVNTEAFF; DNA: TGTGCCAGCAGTCGGGTGAACACTGAAGCTTTCTTT; V: TRBV2; D: .; size: few; J: TRBJ1-1
CDR3: CASSLDGLAGNEQFF; DNA: TGCGCCAGCAGCCTGGATGGACTAGCGGGAAATGAGCAGTTCTTC; V: TRBV4-1; D: TRBD2; size: .; J: TRBJ2-1
CDR3: CASSPGHYSYNEQFF; DNA: TGTGCCAGCAGCCCGGGACACTACAGTTACAATGAGCAGTTCTTC; V: TRBV7-8; D: .; size: .; J: TRBJ2-1
CDR3: CASSFFIGGAPEQYF; DNA: TGTGCCAGCAGTTTCTTCATCGGGGGGGCGCCTGAGCAGTACTTC; V: TRBV28; D: TRBD2; size: .; J: TRBJ2-7
CDR3: CASKQYGVLGEKLFF; DNA: TGTGCCAGCAAACAATACGGGGTTCTGGGTGAAAAACTGTTTTTT; V: TRBV27; D: .; size: .; J: TRBJ1-4
CDR3: CATSPAGGPSYEQYF; DNA: TGTGCCACGAGCCCAGCGGGAGGCCCATCCTACGAGCAGTACTTC; V: TRBV6-5; D: TRBD2; size: .; J: TRBJ2-7
CDR3: CASTQDSNEQFF; DNA: TGTGCCAGCACCCAGGACAGCAATGAGCAGTTCTTC; V: TRBV5-6; D: .; size: .; J: TRBJ2-1
CDR3: CASSLTGGRARDEQFF; DNA: TGTGCCAGCAGCTTGACGGGCGGGAGGGCCAGGGATGAGCAGTTCTTC; V: TRBV9; D: TRBD2; size: .; J: TRBJ2-1
CDR3: CASSLYSNYEQYF; DNA: TGTGCCAGCAGCTTGTACAGCAATTACGAGCAGTACTTC; V: TRBV5-6; D: .; size: few; J: TRBJ2-7
CDR3: CASTRQGAGYTF; DNA: TGTGCCTCCACACGACAGGGAGCTGGCTACACCTTC; V: TRBV7-9; D: TRBD1; size: once; J: TRBJ1-2
CDR3: CASSQGVAGGYAGANVLTF; DNA: TGCGCCAGCAGCCAGGGGGTAGCGGGGGGTTACGCTGGGGCCAACGTCCTGACTTTC; V: TRBV4-1; D: TRBD2; size: few; J: TRBJ2-6
CDR3: CASSEVPTVHQPQHF; DNA: TGTGCCAGCAGTGAAGTACCGACAGTCCACCAGCCCCAGCATTTT; V: TRBV2; D: .; size: few; J: TRBJ1-5
CDR3: CASSARRVPGELFF; DNA: TGTGCCAGCAGCGCGCGCAGGGTCCCCGGGGAGCTGTTTTTT; V: TRBV7-8; D: .; size: .; J: TRBJ2-2
CDR3: CASSVKVRGSYNEQFF; DNA: TGTGCCAGCAGCGTCAAGGTGCGGGGGTCCTACAATGAGCAGTTCTTC; V: TRBV9; D: TRBD2; size: .; J: TRBJ2-1
CDR3: CAIPGTTSDTQYF; DNA: TGTGCGATCCCCGGGACTACCTCGGATACGCAGTATTTT; V: TRBV7-9; D: TRBD2; size: .; J: TRBJ2-3
CDR3: CASSQGWQKETQYF; DNA: TGTGCCAGCAGCCAGGGGTGGCAGAAAGAGACCCAGTACTTC; V: TRBV6-1; D: .; size: .; J: TRBJ2-5
CDR3: CASRPPGGPHGYTF; DNA: TGTGCCAGCAGGCCCCCCGGGGGTCCCCATGGCTACACCTTC; V: TRBV7-9; D: .; size: .; J: TRBJ1-2
CDR3: CASSLAGENEQFF; DNA: TGTGCCAGCAGTTTAGCGGGAGAAAATGAGCAGTTCTTC; V: TRBV11-2; D: TRBD2; size: .; J: TRBJ2-1
CDR3: CASSLQRNTEAFF; DNA: TGTGCCAGCAGCCTACAGAGGAACACTGAAGCTTTCTTT; V: TRBV28; D: .; size: .; J: TRBJ1-1
CDR3: CASSEAPREGETQYF; DNA: TGTGCCAGCAGTGAAGCCCCTAGGGAGGGAGAGACCCAGTACTTC; V: TRBV6-1; D: TRBD2; size: few; J: TRBJ2-5
CDR3: CASSLDPTHPDTQYF; DNA: TGTGCCAGCAGCTTAGACCCTACCCATCCGGATACGCAGTATTTT; V: TRBV11-2; D: .; size: .; J: TRBJ2-3
CDR3: CASSFGRGHQPQHF; DNA: TGTGCCAGCAGTTTTGGCAGGGGGCATCAGCCCCAGCATTTT; V: TRBV27; D: TRBD1; size: .; J: TRBJ1-5
CDR3: CASSITGTGTFQYF; DNA: TGTGCCAGCAGTATCACCGGGACAGGGACCTTTCAGTACTTC; V: TRBV28; D: TRBD1; size: .; J: TRBJ2-4
CDR3: CASSQKEGYTF; DNA: TGCGCCAGCAGCCAAAAAGAGGGCTACACCTTC; V: TRBV4-1; D: .; size: .; J: TRBJ1-2
CDR3: CASSEPYFSNQPQHF; DNA: TGCGCCAGCAGTGAACCCTACTTTAGCAATCAGCCCCAGCATTTT; V: TRBV10-2; D: .; size: once; J: TRBJ1-5
CDR3: CASSLEGLDRGSYEQYF; DNA: TGTGCCAGCAGCTTAGAGGGCCTGGATAGGGGTTCCTACGAGCAGTACTTC; V: TRBV7-6; D: .; size: .; J: TRBJ2-7
CDR3: CASSVGGDYGYTF; DNA: TGTGCCAGCAGCGTAGGCGGGGACTATGGCTACACCTTC; V: TRBV9; D: .; size: .; J: TRBJ1-2
CDR3: CASSPGVFYEQYF; DNA: TGTGCCAGTAGTCCCGGGGTCTTTTACGAGCAGTACTTC; V: TRBV19; D: .; size: .; J: TRBJ2-7
CDR3: CASSISQGYEQYF; DNA: TGTGCCAGTAGTATTAGTCAGGGGTACGAGCAGTACTTC; V: TRBV19; D: .; size: .; J: TRBJ2-7
CDR3: CASSFREGLNEQFF; DNA: TGTGCCAGCAGCTTTAGGGAGGGCCTAAATGAGCAGTTCTTC; V: TRBV5-4; D: TRBD2; size: .; J: TRBJ2-1
CDR3: CASSQDGGASDTQYF; DNA: TGCGCCAGCAGCCAAGACGGGGGGGCATCAGATACGCAGTATTTT; V: TRBV4-3; D: TRBD2; size: .; J: TRBJ2-3
CDR3: CASSDHGTSVYYEQYF; DNA: TGTGCCAGCAGCGACCACGGGACTAGCGTTTACTACGAGCAGTACTTC; V: TRBV7-9; D: TRBD2; size: .; J: TRBJ2-7
CDR3: CASSEIGGFYEQYF; DNA: TGTGCCAGCAGTGAAATCGGCGGGTTCTACGAGCAGTACTTC; V: TRBV6-1; D: .; size: few; J: TRBJ2-7
CDR3: CSVDGRTRLRF; DNA: TGCAGCGTTGATGGGAGGACAAGACTACGCTTC; V: TRBV29-1; D: .; size: few; J: TRBJ1-2
CDR3: CAISEPSLGLAGVNEQFF; DNA: TGTGCCATCAGTGAGCCCTCCCTCGGACTAGCGGGAGTCAATGAGCAGTTCTTC; V: TRBV10-3; D: TRBD2; size: .; J: TRBJ2-1
CDR3: CASSSGLAREYEQYF; DNA: TGTGCCAGCAGCTCCGGACTAGCGCGCGAGTACGAGCAGTACTTC; V: TRBV5-4; D: TRBD2; size: .; J: TRBJ2-7
CDR3: CATSRVDWRGYNEQFF; DNA: TGTGCCACCAGCAGAGTCGACTGGCGAGGTTACAATGAGCAGTTCTTC; V: TRBV15; D: .; size: .; J: TRBJ2-1
CDR3: CATADFNYGLGYTF; DNA: TGTGCCACCGCCGACTTCAACTATGGCTTGGGCTACACCTTC; V: TRBV5-6; D: .; size: once; J: TRBJ1-2
CDR3: CASSPSLAGERNEQFF; DNA: TGTGCCAGCAGTCCCTCGCTAGCGGGAGAAAGGAATGAGCAGTTCTTC; V: TRBV7-9; D: TRBD2; size: few; J: TRBJ2-1
CDR3: CASSESHMSSYNEQFF; DNA: TGTGCCAGCAGTGAAAGTCATATGAGCTCCTACAATGAGCAGTTCTTC; V: TRBV6-1; D: .; size: .; J: TRBJ2-1